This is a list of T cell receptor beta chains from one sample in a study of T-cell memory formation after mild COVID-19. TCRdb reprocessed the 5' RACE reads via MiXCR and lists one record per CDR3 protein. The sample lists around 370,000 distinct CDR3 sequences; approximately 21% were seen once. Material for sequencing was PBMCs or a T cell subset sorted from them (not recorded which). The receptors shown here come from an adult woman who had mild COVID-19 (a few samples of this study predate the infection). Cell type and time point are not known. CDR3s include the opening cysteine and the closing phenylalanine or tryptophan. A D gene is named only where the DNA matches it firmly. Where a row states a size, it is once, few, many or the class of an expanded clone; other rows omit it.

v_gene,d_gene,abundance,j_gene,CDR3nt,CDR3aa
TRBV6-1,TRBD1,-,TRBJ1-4,TGTGCCAGCAGTTTTCCCGGGACAGGCCTTGCAACTAATGAAAAACTGTTTTTT,CASSFPGTGLATNEKLFF
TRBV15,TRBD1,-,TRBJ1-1,TGTGCGGCGAGAACAGGGGCGATGAACACTGAAGCTTTCTTT,CAARTGAMNTEAFF
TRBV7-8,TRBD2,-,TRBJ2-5,TGTGCCAGCAGCTTAGTATTAGCGGGGGGTCGAGAGACCCAGTACTTC,CASSLVLAGGRETQYF
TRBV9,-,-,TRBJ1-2,TGTGCCAGCAGCGTAGAAGGTCATAACTATGGCTACACCTTC,CASSVEGHNYGYTF
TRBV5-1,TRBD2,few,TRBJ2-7,TGCGCCAGCAGCTTGGACGCGGGAGTGTCGGACGAGCAGTACTTC,CASSLDAGVSDEQYF
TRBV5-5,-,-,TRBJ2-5,TGTGCCAGCAGCTTGTCTCAGGGGTCCGAGACCCAGTACTTC,CASSLSQGSETQYF
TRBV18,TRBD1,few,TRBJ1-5,TGTGCCAGCTCACCACCGGGGGGACAGGGGGCGAATCAGCCCCAGCATTTT,CASSPPGGQGANQPQHF
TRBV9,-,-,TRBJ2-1,TGTGCCAGCAGCGCCCATGCCCCATACAATGAGCAGTTCTTC,CASSAHAPYNEQFF
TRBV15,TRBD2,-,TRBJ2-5,TGTGCCACCAGCAACGGGGGGACCCTCCAGACCCAGTACTTC,CATSNGGTLQTQYF
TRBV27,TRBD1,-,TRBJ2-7,TGTGCCAGCAGGCCCGGGACAGGGGAGATCGAGCAGTACTTC,CASRPGTGEIEQYF
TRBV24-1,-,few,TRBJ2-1,TGTGCCACCAGTGATTCCAACAGGGGAGGTCGCAATGAGCAGTTCTTC,CATSDSNRGGRNEQFF
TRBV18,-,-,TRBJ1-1,TGTGCCAGCTCACCACCGGGGGAAGCTTTCTTT,CASSPPGEAFF
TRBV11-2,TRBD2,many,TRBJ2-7,TGTGCCAGCAGCCCAAGACTAGCGGTCACGGGGGAGCAGTACTTC,CASSPRLAVTGEQYF
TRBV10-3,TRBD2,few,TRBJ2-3,TGTGCCATCAGTGACGGGACTAGCGATCCGACAAGCACAGATACGCAGTATTTT,CAISDGTSDPTSTDTQYF
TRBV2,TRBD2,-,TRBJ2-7,TGTGCCAGCCGGACTAGTTGGGCCTACGAGCAGTACTTC,CASRTSWAYEQYF
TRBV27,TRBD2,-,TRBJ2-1,TGTGCCAGCAGTTTGAGACGGGAGGGCGCGTACAATGAGCAGTTCTTC,CASSLRREGAYNEQFF
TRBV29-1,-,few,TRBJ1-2,TGCAGCGCCGCAGGCGGGACGTTGAACTATGGCTACACCTTC,CSAAGGTLNYGYTF
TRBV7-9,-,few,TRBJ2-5,TGTGCCAGCAGCTCTAATAAAGCCACGGACGAGGAGACCCAGTACTTC,CASSSNKATDEETQYF
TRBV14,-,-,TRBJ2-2,TGTGCCAGCAGCCAAGATAGGACTTACACCGGGGAGCTGTTTTTT,CASSQDRTYTGELFF
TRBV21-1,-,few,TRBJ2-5,TGTGCCAGCAGCAAAGAAGGCGTGGAGACCCAGTACTTC,CASSKEGVETQYF
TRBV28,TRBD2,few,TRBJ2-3,TGTGCCAGCACCCTCCTGCCGGGACTAGCGGAGCATACGCAGTATTTT,CASTLLPGLAEHTQYF
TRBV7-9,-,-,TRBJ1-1,TGTGCCAGCAGCTTAGCGGATGGCACTGAAGCTTTCTTT,CASSLADGTEAFF
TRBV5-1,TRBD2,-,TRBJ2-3,TGCGCCAGCAGCTTCGTGGGGGGGATCACAGATACGCAGTATTTT,CASSFVGGITDTQYF
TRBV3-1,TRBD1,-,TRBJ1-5,TGTGCCAGCAGCCATAGGACAGGTACGGGCAATCAGCCCCAGCATTTT,CASSHRTGTGNQPQHF
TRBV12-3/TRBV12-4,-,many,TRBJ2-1,TGTGCCAGCAGTCCCCTAAGGGGCCTGGGAACCTACAATGAGCAGTTCTTC,CASSPLRGLGTYNEQFF
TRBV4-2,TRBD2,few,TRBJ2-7,TGTGCCAGCAGCCAGGATGACGGACTAGCGGCGAGCAAGCAGTACTTC,CASSQDDGLAASKQYF
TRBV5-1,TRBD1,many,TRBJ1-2,TGCGCCAGCAGCACCGGACAGGGTTTGGATGGCTACACCTTC,CASSTGQGLDGYTF
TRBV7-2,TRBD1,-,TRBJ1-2,TGTGCCAGCAGAATTCCGGGACAGGGCGTGGATGGCTACACCTTC,CASRIPGQGVDGYTF
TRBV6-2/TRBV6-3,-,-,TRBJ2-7,TGTGCCAGCAGTAGTCATGGCCCAGGAGAGGGCGAGCAGTACTTC,CASSSHGPGEGEQYF
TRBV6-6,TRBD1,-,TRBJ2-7,TGTGCCAGTCACGGGACAGGGGCCTACGAGCAGTACTTC,CASHGTGAYEQYF
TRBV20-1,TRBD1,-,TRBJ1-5,TGCAGTGCTACAACCCATTGGACAGGGCATAGCAATCAGCCCCAGCATTTT,CSATTHWTGHSNQPQHF
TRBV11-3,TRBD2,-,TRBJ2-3,TGTGCCAGCAGCTCCGCCCAAACTAGCGGGAGAAGAAGAGATACGCAGTATTTT,CASSSAQTSGRRRDTQYF
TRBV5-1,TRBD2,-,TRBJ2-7,TGCGCCAGCAGCTGGGGACTAGCGGGGACACCTACGGAGCAGTACTTC,CASSWGLAGTPTEQYF
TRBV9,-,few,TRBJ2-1,TGTGCCAGCAGCGGTACCCCGGGCGATGAGCAGTTCTTC,CASSGTPGDEQFF
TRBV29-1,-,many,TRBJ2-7,TGCAGCGTTGAAGAGGGTGGAGCAGGGGTAAACGAGCAGTACTTC,CSVEEGGAGVNEQYF
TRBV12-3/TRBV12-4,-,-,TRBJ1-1,TGTGCCAGTCATTCTCAGGGTAGTACTGAAGCTTTCTTT,CASHSQGSTEAFF
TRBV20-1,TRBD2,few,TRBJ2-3,TGCAGTGTGGTCGACACTAGCGGGAGCGAGAGCACAGATACGCAGTATTTT,CSVVDTSGSESTDTQYF
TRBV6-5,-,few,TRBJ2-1,TGTGCCAGCAGTTACACCGGCTCAGGGTCCAATGAGCAGTTCTTC,CASSYTGSGSNEQFF